This T cell receptor beta chain emerged from a study of blood T cell repertoires in COVID-19. With V trimmed by 1 base and J by 15 bases, 8 bases remained unmatched. The CDR3 is made up of 13 amino acids. Germline lookup yields CDR1 GTSNPN and CDR2 SVGIG (reference sequence). Using immunoSEQ multiplex PCR, the repertoire was profiled, and TCRdb retains in-frame clones only, with some absent. Here the sample spans 540,000 or so clones, about 89% being singletons. The sample was peripheral blood. The TCR sequence derives from a woman in her 50s with COVID-19, enrolled during active disease. The V call is TRBV30, the J call TRBJ2-6; 8 nucleotides match TRBD2. The chain's CDR3 is CAWSGGPAGGLTF. CDR3 in DNA: TGTGCCTGGAGTGGGGGCCCGGCGGGAGGCCTGACTTTC.